The clone carrying this TCR beta chain was counted at least ten times. The sample originates from a study of CD8 T cells in ankylosing spondylitis. One entry per CDR3 protein results from TCRdb running MiXCR on the 5' RACE reads. The table lists 150,000 to 200,000 distinct CDR3 sequences, 10% to 15% of them singletons. Trimming removed 3 bases from V and 4 bases from J, with 15 bases in between. The CDR3 contains 15 residues. The V gene is TRBV12-3 or TRBV12-4, the J gene TRBJ1-2; D unresolved. This TCR came from a female donor with ankylosing spondylitis or in good health (not recorded which). Sequencing used blood, either unsorted or a sorted T cell fraction (not recorded which). The CDR3 DNA sequence: TGTGCCAGCAGTTTCGGTCGGACCCCCTCCTATGGCTACACCTTC. This sequence encodes CASSFGRTPSYGYTF.